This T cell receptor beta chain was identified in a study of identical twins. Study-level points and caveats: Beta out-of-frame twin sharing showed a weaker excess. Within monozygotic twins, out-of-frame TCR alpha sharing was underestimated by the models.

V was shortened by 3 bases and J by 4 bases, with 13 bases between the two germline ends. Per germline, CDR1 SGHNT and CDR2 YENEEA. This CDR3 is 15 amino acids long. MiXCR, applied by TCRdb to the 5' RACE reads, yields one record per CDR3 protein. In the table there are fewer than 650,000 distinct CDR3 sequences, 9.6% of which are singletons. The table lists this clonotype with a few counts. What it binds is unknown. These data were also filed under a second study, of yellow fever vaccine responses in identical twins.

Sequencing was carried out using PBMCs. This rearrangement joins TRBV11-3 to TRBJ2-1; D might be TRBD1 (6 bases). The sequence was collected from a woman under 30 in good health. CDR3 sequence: CASSFLSGAYNEQFF. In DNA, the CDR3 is TGTGCCAGCAGCTTTTTGTCAGGGGCATACAATGAGCAGTTCTTC.